This TCR beta chain originates from a study of CXCR3-negative and CXCR3-positive naive CD8 T cells (dated by TCRdb to 2018 to 2020). A note on the overall study: In total, about 135 million TRB reads were obtained, corresponding to roughly 1.5 +/- 0.3 million reads per library. The diversity and physicochemical repertoire analyses included 11 donors pooled from two independent experiments. For the TRBV-TRBJ cluster analysis, the naive subsets came from 5 donors, while the memory cells came from 3 donors. Paper-wide results and their limitations: Comparably high repertoire diversity was found in both naive subsets, whereas much lower repertoire diversity was found in memory CD8+ T cells. TRB CDR3s from CXCR3-positive naive cells showed higher hydrophobicity (lower Kidera factor 4), lower energy, and higher strength and volume indices than CXCR3-negative naive cells. Because surface CD5, which has been linked to self-reactivity in mice, was comparable between naive subsets, TCR interaction strength was also inferred from TRB CDR3 physicochemical properties. CXCR3 expression partially decreased after cryopreservation, so most assays used freshly isolated PBMCs. Within the same donor, TRBV-TRBJ usage looked similar between naive CXCR3-negative and CXCR3-positive cells, but memory cells had distinct patterns.

For each CD8+ T cell subset, flow sorting was done in triplicate, and about 300,000 cells per subset went directly into RLT lysis buffer. To keep memory contaminants out, a stringent definition of naive CD8+ T cells was applied: CD45RO-CCR7+CD27+CD95-. Standard density gradient centrifugation was used to isolate peripheral blood mononuclear cells from buffy coats. A FACSAria III was used to flow-sort naive CD8+ T cells into CXCR3-negative and CXCR3-positive populations. An RNeasy Mini Kit was used to extract total RNA from the sorted cells. This sample was sequenced with a NextSeq 550. The Human TCR Profiling Kit (MiLaboratory) was used to make UMI-labeled 5' RACE TRB cDNA libraries. The full amount of extracted RNA was used for cDNA synthesis, and the full amount of resulting cDNA was used for PCR amplification. Libraries were prepared in parallel with an identical number of PCR cycles. In the authors' own workflow: With a minimum of two reads required per UMI, MIGEC and MiXCR pulled out about 50,000 +/- 10,000 unique UMI-labeled TRB cDNA molecules from each library. An average of approximately 40,000 +/- 10,000 functional in-frame TRB CDR3 nucleotide clonotypes without stop codons was found per library. After downsampling to 5000 UMI-labeled TRB molecules per sample, diversity metrics such as normalized Shannon-Wiener and Chao1 were calculated in VDJtools. Clonotype-size-weighted physicochemical properties of the central five CDR3 residues (interaction energy, strength, volume and Kidera factor 4) were computed in VDJtools. TCRdb reprocessed the reads and assigns one entry to each CDR3 protein sequence, leaving out DNA. TCRdb, not the authors, supplied the V and J calls. The sample has some 130,000 distinct CDR3 sequences on record. The ten largest clones represent about 0.44% of the sample.

With regard to this clonotype: Its cognate antigen has yet to be identified.

CDR1 LGHNA and CDR2 YNFKEQ are derived from the germline V gene. The CDR3 holds 17 amino acids from the cysteine to the phenylalanine. No DNA was logged. The sample consisted of naive CXCR3- CD8+ T cells from blood. What the cell subset or site label conveys for this sample: CD45RO-CCR7+CD27+CD95- naive CD8+ T cells lacking CXCR3 (TNR3-). The clonotype originates from a human donor in good health. Some clones in this sample may be carry-over from other donors' samples. The rearranged segments are TRBV4-2 and TRBJ2-2; the D call from TCRdb, TRBD1, cannot be confirmed without DNA. The CDR3 region: CASSPIPDRPGAGELFF.